In this sample, the clone carrying this T cell receptor beta chain turned up a few times. Trimming took 4 bases from V and 3 from J; bases not matched to a gene: 4. The germline V gene encodes CDR1 SGHRS and CDR2 YFSETQ. The CDR3 extends over 14 amino acids. Libraries were prepared by immunoSEQ multiplex PCR; TCRdb keeps only in-frame clonotypes and omits some of them. The table lists over 30,000 clones, 78% of them singletons, with around a third in the top ten. The sample originates from a study of T cells in localized non-small cell lung cancer. The material sequenced was peripheral blood, taken before any cancer treatment. This receptor was identified in a male donor aged 60 or over with stage II squamous cell lung carcinoma. The V gene is TRBV5-1, the J gene TRBJ1-1; 9 nucleotides line up with TRBD1. The CDR3 protein is CASSGGQGYTEAFF. The CDR3 DNA is TGCGCCAGCAGCGGCGGACAGGGGTACACTGAAGCTTTCTTT.